This T cell receptor (beta chain) was captured by sequencing in a study of cytotoxic CD8 clonotypes in ibrutinib-treated CLL. General study findings and limits: Sustained-remission patients were sampled at different times than progressing patients were. Once treatment began, public clonotypes, which were uncommon, contracted or stayed stable. Clonality was elevated at ibrutinib response and had returned toward baseline at progression.

Genomic DNA in a quantity of about 2 micrograms was derived from cryopreserved PBMCs for TCR beta libraries. The assay was immunoSEQ multiplex PCR, and TCRdb's table has in-frame clones only and misses some. Found here are roughly 250,000 clones, roughly 70% of them singletons; the top ten hold approximately 15%. A few counts support this clone. Its specificity is unknown. With 5 bases removed from V and 4 bases from J, the gap between germline ends came to 12 bases. The germline gives CDR1 SGHTA, CDR2 FQGTGA. The CDR3 is 13 amino acids. This rearrangement joins TRBV7-3 to TRBJ2-7, with D possibly called TRBD1 or TRBD2 (5 bases each). The receptor's source is a human donor with chronic lymphocytic leukemia. The source was PBMCs, collected after 24 months of ibrutinib treatment. CDR3 region: CASSPGTLYEQYF. The CDR3 DNA sequence: TGTGCCAGCAGCCCCGGGACCTTATACGAGCAGTACTTC.